This TCR beta chain was profiled in a study of blood T cells in healthy people across ages. Background on the study: Researchers report that template switching captured about one barcoded beta molecule per two T cells. Study outcomes and limitations: Roughly linear declines in TCR beta diversity per million T cells occurred with age. Without sorted subsets, naive and antigen-experienced compartments could not be conclusively compared.

About this clonotype itself: The antigen remains unidentified. This may stem from a read error, because a much larger clone lies one nucleotide away.

Trimming left V 6 bases short and J 6 bases short, with 12 bases between. The CDR3 is 13 amino acids. The authors ran a second PCR of about 6 to 11 cycles using a sample-barcoded 5' primer and a J-beta primer mix. TCRdb independently ran MiXCR on the 5' RACE reads; one entry per CDR3 protein. The sample records hundreds of thousands of distinct CDR3 sequences, approximately 50% being singletons. Total RNA was isolated from each sample in quantities of at least 5.5 micrograms. The sample comprised blood. The TCR was taken from a woman aged 55-69 years in good health. V gene TRBV12-3 or TRBV12-4 combines with J gene TRBJ2-1; D is unresolved. This CDR3 reads CASSSQGFNEQFF. In DNA form, the CDR3 reads TGTGCCAGCAGCTCCCAAGGGTTCAATGAGCAGTTCTTC.